This T cell receptor beta chain derives from a study of T cell responses to AZD1222 COVID-19 vaccine. General observations from the study: Baseline serology detected seropositivity in only 5 or 6 AZD1222 recipients. Repertoires in all cases were sampled only once the peak T cell response had passed.

Turning to this clone: Its antigen is still unknown.

Assay: immunoSEQ multiplex PCR; the TCRdb copy retains only in-frame clones and omits some. The table records about 160,000 clones, approximately 90% of them present only once. The receptor was isolated from an adult in good health. Material: peripheral blood, obtained on day 0 of AZD1222 vaccination.

The CDR3, as DNA: TGTGCCAGCAGTTTAATCCGGTCCAGCAGATATGGCTACACCTTC. Translation: CASSLIRSSRYGYTF. The chain is built from TRBV28 and TRBJ1-2, with no clear D. Trimming left V 2 bases short and J 5 bases short, with 15 bases between. The CDR3 covers 15 residues. Germline V gene lookup returns CDR1 MDHEN and CDR2 SYDVKM.